These 24 T cell receptor beta chains came from one sample sequenced in a study of CD8+CD57+ T cells in acquired aplastic anemia. The use of genomic DNA as template underpinned the TCR beta VDJ and CDR3 profiling. TCRdb used MiXCR to reprocess the reads, holding one entry per CDR3 protein. The data hold around 400,000 distinct CDR3 sequences, with 55% to 70% observed a single time. The source material was sorted CD4+, CD8+, or CD8+CD57+ T cells (not recorded which) from PBMCs. The receptors here all came from a human donor in good health, serving as a control.

On this clonotype itself: Germline is not matched at one junction end, which may reflect a read error. This chain uses TRBV29-1 with TRBJ1-1, with D possibly TRBD1 on 5 matching bases. Germline V gene lookup returns CDR1 SQVTM and CDR2 ANQGSEA. CDR3 length: 13 amino acids. DNA for the CDR3: TGCAGCGTTGCGGCCAGGGCGGACACTGAGGCTCTCTTT. Its translation is CSVAARADTEALF.

The chain carries TRBV12-3 or TRBV12-4 and TRBJ1-2; a possible D gene is TRBD1 (5 bases). The CDR3 covers 12 residues. V lost 6 bases and J lost 5, with 10 bases in between. In DNA form, the CDR3 reads TGTGCCAGCAGCAAGGAGGGGTATGGCTACACCTTC. Translation gives CASSKEGYGYTF.

The V and J genes are TRBV3-2 and TRBJ2-7; the D segment call TRBD2 is taken from the table without a DNA check. TRBV3-2 has pseudogene status. This CDR3 has 17 amino acids. Here the CDR3 reads CASSQEIAGGLIYEQYF. The CDR3 region has the DNA TGTGCCAGCAGCCAAGAGATAGCGGGGGGGTTAATCTACGAGCAGTACTTC.

This clonotype was recorded many times. J is TRBJ2-7 and V is TRBV7-9; 10 bases align to TRBD1. Trimming took 5 bases from V and 7 from J; bases not matched to a gene: 11. The CDR3 runs 15 residues. The germline gives CDR1 SEHNR, CDR2 FQNEAQ (reference sequence). The CDR3 DNA is TGTGCCAGCAGCCGCCCCGGACAGGGGGTAGGGGAGCAGTACTTC. It specifies CASSRPGQGVGEQYF. The full variable domain, completed using reference TRBV7-9 and TRBJ2-7, is DTGVSQNPRHKITKRGQNVTFRCDPISEHNRLYWYRQTLGQGPEFLTYFQNEAQLEKSRLLSDRFSAERPKGSFSTLEIQRTEQGDSAMYLCASSRPGQGVGEQYFGPGTRLTVT.

This clonotype has only a few counts. At one end the junction does not follow the germline gene, possibly because of a read error. The genes are TRBV12-3 or TRBV12-4 and TRBJ1-3; 8 bases align to TRBD1. CDR3 length: 15 amino acids. CDR3 loop: CANSLRQGAGNTIYF. CDR3 DNA: TGTGCCAACAGTTTACGGCAGGGGGCAGGAAACACCATATATTTT.

This clonotype appeared many times. The CDR3 nucleotides read TGTGCCAGCAGTCTTAGAGGGGGAGAGACAGGGAACTATGGCTACACCTTC. Protein product: CASSLRGGETGNYGYTF. The chain has TRBV12-3 or TRBV12-4 and TRBJ1-2; 7 nucleotides line up with TRBD1. V shed 5 bases and J 2 bases; nucleotides not matched to a gene: 14. This CDR3 spans 17 amino acids.

The chain employs TRBV20-1 and TRBJ2-1, with 9 bases fitting TRBD2. The CDR3 is 14 residues long. Trimming at V came to 5 bases and at J to 5 bases, leaving 7 bases not matched to a gene. Germline CDR1 is DFQATT and CDR2 is SNEGSKA (reference sequence). CDR3 nucleotide sequence: TGCAGTGCTTACGGGGCGGGAGGGGACAATGAGCAGTTCTTC. This gives the protein CSAYGAGGDNEQFF.

This clonotype turned up a few times. The genes are TRBV6-1 and TRBJ1-5, with 8 bases that match TRBD1. The CDR3 extends over 14 amino acids. Germline CDR1 is MNHNS and CDR2 is SASEGT. Trimming took 1 base from V and 4 from J; bases not matched to a gene: 0. CDR3 in amino acids: CASSEDRGNQPQHF. DNA for the CDR3: TGTGCCAGCAGTGAAGACAGGGGGAATCAGCCCCAGCATTTT.

This clonotype was counted only a few times. This clone may be a read error of a much larger clone one base away. The CDR3 region has the DNA TGTGCCAGCAGCGTCGCCCGACTGGGGGTCTTCGCTGAAGCTTTCTTT. It translates to CASSVARLGVFAEAFF. The chain links TRBV11-2 to TRBJ1-1, with D perhaps TRBD1 (5 bases). The CDR3 runs 16 residues. Trimming took off 5 bases at V and 6 bases at J, with 22 bases between the two ends. The germline V gene has CDR1 SGHAT and CDR2 FQNNGV.

Only one count was recorded for this clonotype. The CDR3 loop reads CASSAGAGDEQYF. For the CDR3, the DNA is TGTGCCAGCAGCGCGGGAGCGGGGGACGAGCAGTACTTC. The genes are TRBV5-4 and TRBJ2-7; 8 positions match TRBD2. Trimming at V came to 4 bases and at J to 5 bases, leaving 5 bases not matched to a gene. In germline, CDR1 is SGHNT, CDR2 YYREEE (reference sequence). The CDR3 contains 13 residues. The whole variable domain, filled in from reference TRBV5-4 and TRBJ2-7, reads ETGVTQSPTHLIKTRGQQVTLRCSSQSGHNTVSWYQQALGQGPQFIFQYYREEENGRGNFPPRFSGLQFPNYSSELNVNALELDDSALYLCASSAGAGDEQYFGPGTRLTVT.

This chain links TRBV7-9 with TRBJ2-5; 15 bases line up with TRBD2. The CDR3 has 16 residues. Germline assignment: CDR1 SEHNR and CDR2 FQNEAQ (reference sequence). The V segment lost 5 bases and the J segment 3 bases; nucleotides outside the gene matches: 4. As DNA, the CDR3 is TGTGCCAGCAGCCTCCGGACTAGCGGGGGGGAAGAGACCCAGTACTTC. It translates to CASSLRTSGGEETQYF.

CDR3: CASSLRGGAGSYTF. CDR3 bases: TGCGCCAGCAGCTTGAGGGGGGGTGCTGGGAGCTACACCTTC. The chain couples TRBV5-1 to TRBJ2-5; the D gene is possibly TRBD1 (6 bases). Gene TRBJ1-2 matches the end of the DNA better, so the J call may be wrong. CDR1 is SGHRS and CDR2 is YFSETQ in the germline V gene. The CDR3 runs 14 residues.

Comment on this clonotype: The CDR3 carries no conserved terminal phenylalanine or tryptophan, so it likely arises from a read error. The limits of the CDR3 on the DNA are not certain, so only TCRdb's listed CDR3 is given. The chain recombines TRBV5-1 with TRBJ1-2; the D call in the table, TRBD1, was not verified against the DNA. Germline CDR1 is SGHRS and CDR2 is YFSETQ. The CDR3 numbers 14 amino acids, ends counted. The CDR3 here is CASSSDLAGGQSRM.

The CDR3 nucleotides are TGTGCCAGCAGCCCCGGTACCGGGGTGGACACTGAAGCTTTCTTT. Amino acids: CASSPGTGVDTEAFF. The chain employs TRBV11-2 and TRBJ1-1; D unclear. The CDR3 totals 15 residues. The V end was cut by 5 bases, the J end by 3 bases, with 16 bases between. The V gene's germline CDR1 is SGHAT and CDR2 FQNNGV.

V and J are TRBV25-1 and TRBJ2-7; D call uncertain. Germline assignment: CDR1 MGHDK and CDR2 SYGVNS. V lost 2 bases and J 1 base, leaving 9 bases between the germline ends. This CDR3 spans 14 amino acids. The CDR3 DNA is TGTGCCAGCAGTGAAGCGGACGGTTCCTACGAGCAGTACTTC. It encodes CASSEADGSYEQYF.

The rearrangement uses TRBV15 and TRBJ2-7, with D possibly matching TRBD1 (5 bases). The DNA end is more similar to TRBJ1-2, so the J call may be wrong. CDR3 length: 14 amino acids. Germline values: CDR1 LNHNV, CDR2 YYDKDF (reference sequence). CDR3 bases: TGTGCCACCAGCAGGGCGGGGCGAGTCCACGGGTACACCTTC. It encodes CATSRAGRVHGYTF.

Remarks on this clonotype: The junction departs from germline at one end; a sequencing error may be responsible. The V and J genes are TRBV7-2 and TRBJ2-7; 10 positions agree with TRBD2. This CDR3 is 14 amino acids long. The V gene's germline CDR1 is SGHTA and CDR2 FQGNSA. CDR3 nucleotide sequence: TGTGCCAGCAGCAAAGCGGCTAGCGGGGGCCAAGAGTCCTTC. As protein: CASSKAASGGQESF.

With regard to this clonotype: The CDR3 does not end in the conserved phenylalanine or tryptophan, so this is likely a read error. The DNA is omitted, as the CDR3 cannot be located on it reliably, and the CDR3 follows TCRdb's listing. V and J are TRBV12-3 or TRBV12-4 and TRBJ2-2. The CDR3 length equals 13 residues, ends included. Here the CDR3 reads CASSLGIGEQYFV.

The chain combines TRBV7-8 with TRBJ1-5; D possibly corresponds to TRBD1 (5 bases). Trimming removed 6 bases from V and 3 bases from J, with 18 bases in between. The CDR3 has 16 residues. Looked up from germline, CDR1 is SGHVS and CDR2 is FQNEAQ. The CDR3 sequence: CASRVGRQGPNQPQHF. CDR3 nucleotides: TGTGCCAGCAGGGTAGGACGGCAGGGTCCCAATCAGCCCCAGCATTTT.

The chain carries TRBV5-4 and TRBJ1-2; the D gene is possibly TRBD1 (5 bases). This CDR3 is built from 17 residues. Germline assignment: CDR1 SGHNT and CDR2 YYREEE (reference sequence). V was shortened by 2 bases and J by 2 bases, with 19 bases between the two germline ends. Here the CDR3 DNA reads TGTGCCAGCAGCTTTAGCGGGGGGGGGGGATCGAACTATGGCTACACCTTC. Translated, it gives CASSFSGGGGSNYGYTF.

This clonotype was counted ten times or more. The DNA of the CDR3 is TGTGCCAGCAGCTTTCTTGGGCAGGATTCCTACGAGCAGTACTTC. Translation gives CASSFLGQDSYEQYF. This chain joins TRBV7-2 and TRBJ2-7; D gene ambiguous. CDR1 and CDR2 from the germline V gene are SGHTA and FQGNSA. Trimming removed 3 bases from V and 1 base from J, with 13 bases in between. This CDR3 has 15 amino acids.

In the case of this clonotype: Just one base apart from a much larger clone, this may be a read error. As the CDR3 is not closed by the conserved phenylalanine or tryptophan, this likely results from a read error. The limits of the CDR3 on the DNA are not certain, so only TCRdb's listed CDR3 is given. The rearrangement links TRBV4-2 to TRBJ2-1; TRBD2 is the table's D call and was not checked against the DNA. Counting both end residues, the CDR3 totals 16 amino acids. The germline V gene encodes CDR1 LGHNA and CDR2 YNFKEQ. Here the CDR3 reads CASTSGTSGGPRRLFL.

The CDR3 is CSVTTLVSRDYGYTF. The CDR3 nucleotides are TGCAGCGTCACTACTTTAGTATCCCGGGACTATGGCTACACCTTC. The chain is built from TRBV29-1 and TRBJ1-2; D is unresolved. The CDR3 has 15 amino acids. CDR1 is SQVTM, CDR2 ANQGSEA, per germline. Trimming stripped 6 bases from V and 3 bases from J, with 20 bases between.

Concerning this clonotype itself: One end of the junction varies from germline; a read error may be responsible. V is TRBV10-2 and J is TRBJ2-7, with D possibly TRBD2 on 7 matching bases. CDR3 length: 11 amino acids. Germline-derived CDR1 and CDR2 are WSHSY and SAAADI. CDR3 DNA sequence: TGCGCCAGCAGTGGGGGCGCGGGGGCCGACTTC. Translating gives CASSGGAGADF.